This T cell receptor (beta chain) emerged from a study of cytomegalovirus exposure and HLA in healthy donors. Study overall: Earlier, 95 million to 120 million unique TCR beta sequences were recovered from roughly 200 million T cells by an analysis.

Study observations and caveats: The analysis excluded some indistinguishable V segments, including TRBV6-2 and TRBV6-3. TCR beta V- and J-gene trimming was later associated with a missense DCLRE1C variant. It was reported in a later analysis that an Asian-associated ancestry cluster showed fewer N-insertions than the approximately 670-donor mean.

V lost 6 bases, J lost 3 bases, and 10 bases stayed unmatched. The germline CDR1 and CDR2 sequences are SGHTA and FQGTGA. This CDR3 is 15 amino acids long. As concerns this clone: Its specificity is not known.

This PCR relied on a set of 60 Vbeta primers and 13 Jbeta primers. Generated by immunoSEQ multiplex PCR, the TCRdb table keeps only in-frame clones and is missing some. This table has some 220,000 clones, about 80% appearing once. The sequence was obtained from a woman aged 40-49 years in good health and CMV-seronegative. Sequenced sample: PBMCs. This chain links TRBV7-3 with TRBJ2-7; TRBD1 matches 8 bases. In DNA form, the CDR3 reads TGTGCCAGCAGTCATACAGGGGGTCCGATCTACGAGCAGTACTTC. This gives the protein CASSHTGGPIYEQYF.